The T cell receptor (beta chain) described here comes from a study of OX40 agonist ivuxolimab in advanced cancers. Assay used: immunoSEQ multiplex PCR; TCRdb lists only in-frame clones, some missing. This sample has around 80,000 clones, with more than 75% found just once. Germline lookup yields CDR1 SGHAT and CDR2 FQNNGV. The CDR3 length is 14 residues. Comments on this clone: Sequence at one end of the junction differs from germline and may be a read error.

The receptor comes from an adult with an advanced solid tumor such as melanoma, head and neck, liver or kidney cancer. The sample consisted of CD4+ or CD8+ T cells sorted from blood, taken in a trial of the OX40 agonist ivuxolimab. V and J are TRBV11-2 and TRBJ1-3; no reliable D call. The CDR3 DNA reads TGTGCCAGCAGCTTTGCCCTTGGGGAAGCAGCCCCATTATTT. Amino acids: CASSFALGEAAPLF.